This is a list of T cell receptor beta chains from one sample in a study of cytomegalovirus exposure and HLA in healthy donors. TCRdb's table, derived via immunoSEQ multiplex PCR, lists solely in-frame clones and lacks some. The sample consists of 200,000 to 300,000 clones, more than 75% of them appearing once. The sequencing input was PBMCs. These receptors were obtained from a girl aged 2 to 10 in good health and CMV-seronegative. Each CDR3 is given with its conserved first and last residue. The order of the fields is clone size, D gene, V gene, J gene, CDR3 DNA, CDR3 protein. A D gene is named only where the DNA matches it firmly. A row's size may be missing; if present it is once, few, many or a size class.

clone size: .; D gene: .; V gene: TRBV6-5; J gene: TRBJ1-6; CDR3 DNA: TGTGCCAGCAGGGCAGGGTCCCATAATTCACCCCTCCACTTT; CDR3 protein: CASRAGSHNSPLHF
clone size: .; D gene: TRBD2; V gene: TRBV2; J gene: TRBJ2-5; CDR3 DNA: TGTGCCAGCAGTGATGGCGGGGGGGCCAGGGAGACCCAGTACTTC; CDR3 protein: CASSDGGGARETQYF
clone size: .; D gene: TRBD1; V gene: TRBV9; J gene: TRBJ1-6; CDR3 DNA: TGTGCCAGCAGCGGAGGGACAGTCAATTCACCCCTCCACTTT; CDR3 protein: CASSGGTVNSPLHF
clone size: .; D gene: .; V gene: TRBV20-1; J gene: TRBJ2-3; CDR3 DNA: TGCAGTGCGGGCCTCCCAGATACGCAGTATTTT; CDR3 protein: CSAGLPDTQYF
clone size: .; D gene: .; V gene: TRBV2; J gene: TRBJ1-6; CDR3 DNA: TGTGCCAGCAGGGGTATAGGAGGGTCACCCCTCCACTTT; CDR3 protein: CASRGIGGSPLHF
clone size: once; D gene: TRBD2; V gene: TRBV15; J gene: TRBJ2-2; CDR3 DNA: TGTGCCACCAGCAGCCCGGGACTAGCGGGAAACACCGGGGAGCTGTTTTTT; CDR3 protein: CATSSPGLAGNTGELFF
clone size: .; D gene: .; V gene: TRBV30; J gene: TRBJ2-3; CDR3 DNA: TGTGCCTGCCAACTAGGCTGGTCAGATACGCAGTATTTT; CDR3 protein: CACQLGWSDTQYF
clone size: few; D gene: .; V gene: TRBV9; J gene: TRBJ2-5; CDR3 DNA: TGTGCCAGCAGCGTGAGACGGAGCCAAGAGACCCAGTACTTC; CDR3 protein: CASSVRRSQETQYF
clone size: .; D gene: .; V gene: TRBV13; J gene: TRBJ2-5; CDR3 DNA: TGTGCCAGCAGCTTAGGCGGGGTAGAGACCCAGTACTTC; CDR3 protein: CASSLGGVETQYF
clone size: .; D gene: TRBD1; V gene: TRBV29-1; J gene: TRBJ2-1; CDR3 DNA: TGCAGCGTCAGGGGGACCCATTATTCCAATGAGCAGTTCTTC; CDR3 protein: CSVRGTHYSNEQFF
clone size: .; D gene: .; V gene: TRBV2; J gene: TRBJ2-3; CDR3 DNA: TGTGCCAGCAGTGAAGCACGTGACAACAGGGATACGCAGTATTTT; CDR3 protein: CASSEARDNRDTQYF
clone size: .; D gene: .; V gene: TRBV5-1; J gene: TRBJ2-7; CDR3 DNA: TGCGCCAGCAGCTTTTCCCGGCCGGGGGACGAGCAGTACTTC; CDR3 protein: CASSFSRPGDEQYF
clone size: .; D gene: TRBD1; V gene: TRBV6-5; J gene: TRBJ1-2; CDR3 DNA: TGTGCCAGCAGTTGGACAGGGGCCTATGGCTACACCTTC; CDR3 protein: CASSWTGAYGYTF
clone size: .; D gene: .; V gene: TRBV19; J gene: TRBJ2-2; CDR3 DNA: TGTGCCAGTAGTATCACAGGACCCGGGGAGCTGTTTTTT; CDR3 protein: CASSITGPGELFF
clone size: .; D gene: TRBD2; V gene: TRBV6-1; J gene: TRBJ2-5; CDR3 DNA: TGTGCCAGCAGTGATCCACTAGCGGGGTACCGAGAGACCCAGTACTTC; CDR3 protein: CASSDPLAGYRETQYF
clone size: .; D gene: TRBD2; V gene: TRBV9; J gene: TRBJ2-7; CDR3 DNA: TGTGCCAGCAGCGTAGCGGCAGCGGGGGGCTACGAGCAGTACTTC; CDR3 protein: CASSVAAAGGYEQYF
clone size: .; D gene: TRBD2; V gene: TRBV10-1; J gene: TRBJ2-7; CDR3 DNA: TGCGCCAGCAGTGAAAGTGAGCGGGAGAGTGGGCCCCAATACGAGCAGTACTTC; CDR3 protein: CASSESERESGPQYEQYF
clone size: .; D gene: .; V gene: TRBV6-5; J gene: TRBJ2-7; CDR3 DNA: TGTGCCAGCAGTCTCCAAGGGGGTCACGAGCAGTACTTC; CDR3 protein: CASSLQGGHEQYF
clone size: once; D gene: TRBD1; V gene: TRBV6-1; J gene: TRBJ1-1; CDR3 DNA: TGTGCCAGCAACCTGGGACAGGGGGCCCGAACTGAAGCTTTCTTT; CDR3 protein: CASNLGQGARTEAFF
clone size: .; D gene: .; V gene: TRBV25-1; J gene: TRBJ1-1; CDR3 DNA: TGTGCCAGCAGTGAATATAACGTCGGGACAACTGAAGCTTTCTTT; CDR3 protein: CASSEYNVGTTEAFF
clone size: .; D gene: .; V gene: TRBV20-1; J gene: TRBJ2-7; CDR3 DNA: TGCAGTGCTAGGAACAGCTACGAGCAGTACTTC; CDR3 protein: CSARNSYEQYF
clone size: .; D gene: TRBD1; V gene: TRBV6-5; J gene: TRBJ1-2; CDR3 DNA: TGTGCCAGCAGTTACCCCCGACAGGGGGTTTATGGCTACACCTTC; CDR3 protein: CASSYPRQGVYGYTF
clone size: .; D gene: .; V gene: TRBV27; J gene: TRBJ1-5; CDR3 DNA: TGTGCCAGCACGGGGGGCGGGAATCAGCCCCAGCATTTT; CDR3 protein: CASTGGGNQPQHF
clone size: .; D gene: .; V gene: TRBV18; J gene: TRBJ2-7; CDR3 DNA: TGTGCCAGCTCACCATTGTCCGGGACTGGGACTTACGAGCAGTACTTC; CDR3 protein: CASSPLSGTGTYEQYF